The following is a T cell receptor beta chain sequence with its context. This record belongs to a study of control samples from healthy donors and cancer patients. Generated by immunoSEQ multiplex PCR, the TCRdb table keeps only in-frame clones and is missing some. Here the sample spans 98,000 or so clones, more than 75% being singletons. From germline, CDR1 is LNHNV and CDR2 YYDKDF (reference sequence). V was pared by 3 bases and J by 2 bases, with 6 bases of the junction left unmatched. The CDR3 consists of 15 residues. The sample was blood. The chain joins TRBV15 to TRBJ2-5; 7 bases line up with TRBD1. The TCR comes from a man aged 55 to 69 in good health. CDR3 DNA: TGTGCCACCAGCAGGAAGGGGGCAGGGCAAGAGACCCAGTACTTC. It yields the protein CATSRKGAGQETQYF.